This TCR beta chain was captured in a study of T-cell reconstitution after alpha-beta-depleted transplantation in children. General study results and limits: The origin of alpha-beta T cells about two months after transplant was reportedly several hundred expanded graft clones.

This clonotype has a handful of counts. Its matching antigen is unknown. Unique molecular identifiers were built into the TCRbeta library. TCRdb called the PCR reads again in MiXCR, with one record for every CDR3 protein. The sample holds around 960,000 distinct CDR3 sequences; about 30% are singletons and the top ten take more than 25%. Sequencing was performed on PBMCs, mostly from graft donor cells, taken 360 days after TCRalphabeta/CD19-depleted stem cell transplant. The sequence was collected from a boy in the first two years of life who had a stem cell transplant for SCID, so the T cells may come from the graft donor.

CDR3 protein: CSVAIALTYNEQFF. The CDR3 DNA is TGCAGCGTTGCGATAGCGCTGACCTACAATGAGCAGTTCTTC. The chain has TRBV29-1 and TRBJ2-1; possible D gene TRBD2, 5 bases. The CDR3 runs to 14 residues. The V gene lost 4 bases and the J gene lost 2 bases, with 12 bases spanning the gap. CDR1 and CDR2 from the germline V gene are SQVTM and ANQGSEA.